One sample yielded the 19 T cell receptor beta chains listed below, sequenced in a study of blood T cell repertoires in COVID-19. The method was immunoSEQ multiplex PCR; TCRdb's version includes in-frame clones alone and lacks a portion of them. This sample has 200,000 to 250,000 clones, with 80% to 85% found just once. The sequencing input was peripheral blood. The receptors derive from a woman older than 75 with active or convalescent COVID-19.

CDR3 amino acids: CASRSTGGAYGYTF. In DNA form, the CDR3 reads TGTGCCAGCAGGTCTACAGGGGGCGCCTATGGCTACACCTTC. The rearrangement links TRBV27 to TRBJ1-2; 9 bases line up with TRBD1. The germline V gene encodes CDR1 MNHEY and CDR2 SMNVEV (reference sequence). This CDR3 region has 14 residues. The V segment lost 6 bases and the J segment 4 bases; nucleotides outside the gene matches: 6.

The gene calls are TRBV6-5 and TRBJ2-2; D perhaps matches TRBD1 (5 bases). The CDR3 spans 14 residues. Trimming cost V 5 bases and J 1 base, with 8 bases left between them. CDR1 and CDR2 (germline): MNHEY, SVGAGI. DNA for the CDR3: TGTGCCAGCAGTCTCGGACAGAACACCGGGGAGCTGTTTTTT. Protein: CASSLGQNTGELFF.

The gene calls are TRBV10-3 and TRBJ1-5, with 9 bases identical to TRBD1. The CDR3 totals 14 residues. Trimming at V came to 5 bases and at J to 4 bases, leaving 3 bases not matched to a gene. In germline, CDR1 is ENHRY, CDR2 SYGVKD. CDR3 sequence reads: CAISTGTGNQPQHF. CDR3 DNA sequence: TGTGCCATCAGTACCGGGACAGGGAATCAGCCCCAGCATTTT.

This chain connects TRBV9 to TRBJ2-2; tentative D call: TRBD1 (6 bases). V was cut by 5 bases and J by 7 bases, with 18 bases left in between. The CDR3 is 15 residues long. Germline V gene lookup returns CDR1 SGDLS and CDR2 YYNGEE. CDR3 sequence: CASSSFTGSGGELFF. The CDR3 nucleotides are TGTGCCAGCAGTTCCTTTACAGGGTCGGGCGGGGAGCTGTTTTTT. Complete variable domain (other parts from reference TRBV9 and TRBJ2-2): DSGVTQTPKHLITATGQRVTLRCSPRSGDLSVYWYQQSLDQGLQFLIQYYNGEERAKGNILERFSAQQFPDLHSELNLSSLELGDSALYFCASSSFTGSGGELFFGEGSRLTVL.

The chain joins TRBV7-8 to TRBJ2-1; 11 bases are shared with TRBD2. V lost 8 bases to trimming and J lost 4 bases; unmatched junction nucleotides: 10. Germline assignment: CDR1 SGHVS and CDR2 FQNEAQ. The CDR3 has 16 residues. The CDR3 sequence: CASLDSSGRRYNEQFF. CDR3 sequence (DNA): TGTGCCAGCCTTGATTCTAGCGGGAGGAGGTACAATGAGCAGTTCTTC.

In DNA, the CDR3 is TGTGCCAGCAGTAGCCGGGAGGGGGGGGATGGCTACACCTTC. It codes for CASSSREGGDGYTF. V is TRBV28 and J is TRBJ1-2; D may be TRBD1 (6 bases). Per the germline V gene, CDR1 is MDHEN and CDR2 is SYDVKM. The V gene lost 5 bases and the J gene lost 6 bases, with 16 bases spanning the gap. The CDR3 loop spans 14 amino acids.

The chain employs TRBV7-7 and TRBJ2-7; 7 bases map to TRBD1. With 5 bases clipped from V and 0 bases from J, the junction kept 7 bases outside the gene matches. The germline V gene encodes CDR1 SSHAT and CDR2 FNYEAQ (reference sequence). The CDR3 runs 15 residues. The DNA of the CDR3 is TGTGCCAGCAGCCCCAGGACAGGCTTCTCCTACGAGCAGTACTTC. Translated: CASSPRTGFSYEQYF.

The CDR3 DNA sequence: TGTGCCAGCAGGTATGCTGGGACTTACGAGCAGTACTTC. Protein product: CASRYAGTYEQYF. J is TRBJ2-7 and V is TRBV27; the D gene is possibly TRBD2 (6 bases). The CDR3 contains 13 residues. Trimming left V 6 bases short and J 4 bases short, with 13 bases between. The V gene's germline CDR1 is MNHEY and CDR2 SMNVEV (reference sequence).

The chain joins TRBV23-1 to TRBJ2-5; perhaps TRBD2 as D (6 bases). TRBV23-1 is sorted into the ORF group, with uncertain function. The CDR3 consists of 16 residues. Between the trimmed V and J ends, which lost 2 bases and 5 bases, there was a span of 18 bases. DNA for the CDR3: TGCGCCAGCAGTCAAGATTGGAGGGCTTCAGCGGAGACCCAGTACTTC. This encodes CASSQDWRASAETQYF.

This chain joins TRBV3-1 (or the pseudogene TRBV3-2) and TRBJ1-1; D possibly corresponds to TRBD1 (6 bases). The V end lost 0 bases, the J end lost 4 bases, and 15 bases lay between the germline ends. This CDR3 is 16 amino acids long. Germline V gene lookup returns CDR1 LGHDT and CDR2 YNNKEL (reference sequence). The CDR3 DNA is TGTGCCAGCAGCCAAGATGCCGGCCGAGGGGGCACTGAAGCTTTCTTT. As protein: CASSQDAGRGGTEAFF.

The gene calls are TRBV15 and TRBJ2-3, with D uncertain. From germline, CDR1 is LNHNV and CDR2 YYDKDF (reference sequence). The CDR3 is 16 amino acids. V lost 0 bases to trimming and J lost 0 bases, with 10 bases between them. CDR3 loop: CATSRDLRTSTDTQYF. CDR3 in DNA: TGTGCCACCAGCAGAGATCTACGAACTAGCACAGATACGCAGTATTTT.

This chain connects TRBV7-2 to TRBJ1-1; 11 bases agree with TRBD1. Germline CDR1 SGHTA, CDR2 FQGNSA. The CDR3 is 15 amino acids. Trimming cost V 5 bases and J 4 bases; bases outside gene matches: 6. The CDR3 nucleotides are TGTGCCAGCAGCCCGGACAGGGGGCGCGGCACTGAAGCTTTCTTT. This sequence encodes CASSPDRGRGTEAFF.

The chain has TRBV19 and TRBJ2-3; D is perhaps TRBD2 (6 bases). Germline V gene lookup returns CDR1 LNHDA and CDR2 SQIVND (reference sequence). V lost 9 bases to trimming and J lost 4 bases, with 17 bases between them. The CDR3 length is 14 residues. The CDR3 is CASRGTADADTQYF. Written as DNA, the CDR3 is TGTGCCAGCCGGGGGACCGCGGACGCAGATACGCAGTATTTT.

The chain combines TRBV27 with TRBJ2-7, with 9 bases fitting TRBD1. The junction had 4 bases not matched to a gene; V was cut back by 3 bases and J by 7 bases. The CDR3 totals 13 residues. CDR1 and CDR2 from the germline V gene are MNHEY and SMNVEV (reference sequence). CDR3 amino acids: CASSFWDRDEQYF. For the CDR3, the DNA is TGTGCCAGCAGTTTTTGGGACAGGGATGAGCAGTACTTC.

The rearrangement links TRBV11-2 to TRBJ1-1, with unresolved D. The CDR3 spans 13 residues. V was clipped by 6 bases and J by 5 bases, with 13 bases between them. Germline V lookup: CDR1 SGHAT, CDR2 FQNNGV. The CDR3 DNA follows: TGTGCCAGCAGGATGGGTCGACTAACTGAAGCTTTCTTT. It codes for CASRMGRLTEAFF.

V usage is TRBV27 and J usage is TRBJ1-6; 10 bases are a match to TRBD1. The CDR3 has 15 amino acids. V shed 4 bases, J shed 7 bases, and the junction held 4 bases outside the gene matches. Looked up from germline, CDR1 is MNHEY and CDR2 is SMNVEV (reference sequence). CDR3 sequence reads: CASSWGQGWNSPLHF. For the CDR3, the DNA is TGTGCCAGCAGTTGGGGACAGGGGTGGAATTCACCCCTCCACTTT.

This clone showed up just a few times. The J gene is TRBJ2-7, the V gene TRBV5-4, with TRBD1 identical over 7 bases. Germline-derived CDR1 and CDR2 are SGHNT and YYREEE (reference sequence). V shed 5 bases, J shed 0 bases, and the junction held 5 bases outside the gene matches. The CDR3 covers 14 residues. The CDR3, as DNA: TGTGCCAGCAGATCCGGGACAGACTCCTACGAGCAGTACTTC. Translated: CASRSGTDSYEQYF.

The CDR3 protein is CASSFFDFGSSYNSPLHF. The DNA for the CDR3 is TGTGCCAGCAGTTTCTTTGACTTTGGGAGCTCCTATAATTCACCCCTCCACTTT. This chain links TRBV27 with TRBJ1-6; D is ambiguous. V dropped 3 bases and J dropped 0 bases, with 15 bases sitting between them. This CDR3 has 18 residues. Germline assignment: CDR1 MNHEY and CDR2 SMNVEV (reference sequence).

The gene calls are TRBV9 and TRBJ2-1, with D perhaps TRBD1 (6 bases). Germline V gene lookup returns CDR1 SGDLS and CDR2 YYNGEE. The V gene lost 2 bases and the J gene lost 4 bases, with 13 bases spanning the gap. The length of the CDR3 is 15 residues. The CDR3: CASSVSDSQYNEQFF. CDR3 nucleotides: TGTGCCAGCAGCGTCTCGGACAGTCAATACAATGAGCAGTTCTTC.